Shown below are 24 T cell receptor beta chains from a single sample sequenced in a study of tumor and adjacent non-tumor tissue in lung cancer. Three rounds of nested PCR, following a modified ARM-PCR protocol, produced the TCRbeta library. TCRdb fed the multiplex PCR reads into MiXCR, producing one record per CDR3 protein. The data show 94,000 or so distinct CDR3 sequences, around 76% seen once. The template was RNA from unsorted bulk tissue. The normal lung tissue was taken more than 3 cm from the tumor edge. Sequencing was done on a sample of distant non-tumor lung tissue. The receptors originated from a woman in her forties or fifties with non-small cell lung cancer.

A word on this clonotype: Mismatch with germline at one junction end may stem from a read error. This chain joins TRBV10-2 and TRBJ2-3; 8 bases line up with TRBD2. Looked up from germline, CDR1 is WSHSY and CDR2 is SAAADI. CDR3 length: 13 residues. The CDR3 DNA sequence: TGCGCCATCAGCGGGAGTAGGGCAAATACGCAGTGTTTT. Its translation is CAISGSRANTQCF.

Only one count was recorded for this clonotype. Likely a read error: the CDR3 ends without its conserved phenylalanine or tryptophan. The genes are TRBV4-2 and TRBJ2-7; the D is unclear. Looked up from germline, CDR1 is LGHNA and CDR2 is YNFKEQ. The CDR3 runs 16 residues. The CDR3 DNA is TGTGCGAGCAGCCATGCAATAGAGGCGGTCCCCTACGAGCAGTACTTA. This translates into CASSHAIEAVPYEQYL.

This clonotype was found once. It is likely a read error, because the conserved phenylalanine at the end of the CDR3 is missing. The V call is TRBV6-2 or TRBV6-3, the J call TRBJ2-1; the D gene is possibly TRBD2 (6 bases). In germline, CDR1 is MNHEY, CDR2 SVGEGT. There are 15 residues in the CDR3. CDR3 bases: TGCGCCAGCAGCCCCGGACTAACGGGTGTAAATGAGCAGTTCCTC. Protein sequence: CASSPGLTGVNEQFL.

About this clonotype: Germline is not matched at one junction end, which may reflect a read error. CDR3: CASREPSLQSQHF. CDR3 DNA sequence: TGTGCCAGCAGAGAGCCCTCGCTTCAGTCCCAGCATTTT. The chain combines TRBV6-1 with TRBJ1-5; D remains ambiguous. This CDR3 has 13 residues. In germline, CDR1 is MNHNS, CDR2 SASEGT.

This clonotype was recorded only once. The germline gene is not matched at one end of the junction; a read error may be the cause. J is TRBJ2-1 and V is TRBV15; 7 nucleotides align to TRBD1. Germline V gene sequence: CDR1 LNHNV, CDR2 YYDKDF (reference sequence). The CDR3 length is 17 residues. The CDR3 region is CATSNRDSGLSYNEQSF. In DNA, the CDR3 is TGTGCCACCAGCAACAGGGACAGTGGGCTTTCCTACAATGAGCAGTCCTTC.

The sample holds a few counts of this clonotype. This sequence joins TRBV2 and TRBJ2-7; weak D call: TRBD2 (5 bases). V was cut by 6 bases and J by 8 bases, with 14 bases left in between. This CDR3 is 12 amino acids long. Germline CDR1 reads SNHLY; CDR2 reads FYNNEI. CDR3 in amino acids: CASRTGSQQQYF. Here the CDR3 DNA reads TGTGCCAGCAGGACGGGATCCCAGCAGCAGTACTTC.

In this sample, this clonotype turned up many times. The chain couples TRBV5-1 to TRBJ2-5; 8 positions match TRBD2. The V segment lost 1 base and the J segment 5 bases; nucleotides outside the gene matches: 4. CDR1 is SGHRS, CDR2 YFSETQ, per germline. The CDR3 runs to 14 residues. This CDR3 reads CASSLSGSDETQYF. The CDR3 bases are TGCGCCAGCAGCTTGAGCGGGAGCGATGAGACCCAGTACTTC.

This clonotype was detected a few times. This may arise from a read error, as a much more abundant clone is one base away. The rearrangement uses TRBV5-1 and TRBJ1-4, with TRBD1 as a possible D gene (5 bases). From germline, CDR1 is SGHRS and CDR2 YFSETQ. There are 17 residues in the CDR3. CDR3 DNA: TGCGCCAGCAGATTGGAGGGGAAGATCGGGACTAATGAAAAACTGTTTTTT. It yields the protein CASRLEGKIGTNEKLFF.

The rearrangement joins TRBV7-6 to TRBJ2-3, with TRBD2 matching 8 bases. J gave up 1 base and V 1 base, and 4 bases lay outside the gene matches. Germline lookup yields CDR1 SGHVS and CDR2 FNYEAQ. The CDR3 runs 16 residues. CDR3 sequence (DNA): TGTGCCAGCAGCTTAGAAGAGACTAGCGGCACAGATACGCAGTATTTT. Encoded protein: CASSLEETSGTDTQYF.

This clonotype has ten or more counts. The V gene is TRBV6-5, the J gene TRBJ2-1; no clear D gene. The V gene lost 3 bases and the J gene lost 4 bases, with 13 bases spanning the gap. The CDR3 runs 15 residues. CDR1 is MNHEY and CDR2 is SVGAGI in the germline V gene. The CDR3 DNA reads TGTGCCAGCAGTTATCGAGGAGAAGCTTACAATGAGCAGTTCTTC. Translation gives CASSYRGEAYNEQFF.

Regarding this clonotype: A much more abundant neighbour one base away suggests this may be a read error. The CDR3 DNA reads as TGTGCCACCAGTGACATCTATTACGAGCAGTACTTC. Its protein is CATSDIYYEQYF. The gene calls are TRBV24-1 and TRBJ2-7; D unresolved. Trimming removed 4 bases from V and 4 bases from J, with 7 bases in between. This CDR3 is built from 12 residues. Germline V CDR1 and CDR2: KGHDR, SFDVKD.

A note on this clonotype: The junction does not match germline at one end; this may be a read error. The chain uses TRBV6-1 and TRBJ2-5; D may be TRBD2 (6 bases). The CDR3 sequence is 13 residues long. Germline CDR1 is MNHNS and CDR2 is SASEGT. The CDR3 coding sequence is TGTGCCAGCTGCCGGGGGATGGGAGAGACCCGGTATTTC. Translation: CASCRGMGETRYF.

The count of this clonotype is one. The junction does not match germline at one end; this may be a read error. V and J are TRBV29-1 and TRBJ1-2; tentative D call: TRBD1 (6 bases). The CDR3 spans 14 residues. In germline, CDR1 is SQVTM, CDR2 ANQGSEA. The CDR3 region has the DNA TGCAGCGTTGACGCTACAGGGAGAAACTATGGCTACATCTTT. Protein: CSVDATGRNYGYIF.

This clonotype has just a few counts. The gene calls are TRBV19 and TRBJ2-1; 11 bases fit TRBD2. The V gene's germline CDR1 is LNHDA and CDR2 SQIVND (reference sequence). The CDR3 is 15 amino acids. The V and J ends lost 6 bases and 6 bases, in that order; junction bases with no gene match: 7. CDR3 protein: CASSRTSGSINEQFF. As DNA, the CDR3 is TGTGCCAGTAGCCGCACTAGCGGGAGCATCAATGAGCAGTTCTTC.

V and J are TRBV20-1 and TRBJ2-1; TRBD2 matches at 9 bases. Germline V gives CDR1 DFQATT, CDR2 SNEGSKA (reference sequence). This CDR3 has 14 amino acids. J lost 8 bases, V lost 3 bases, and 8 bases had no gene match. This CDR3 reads CSASVVSGGDEQFF. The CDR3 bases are TGCAGTGCTAGCGTCGTTAGCGGGGGCGATGAGCAGTTCTTC.

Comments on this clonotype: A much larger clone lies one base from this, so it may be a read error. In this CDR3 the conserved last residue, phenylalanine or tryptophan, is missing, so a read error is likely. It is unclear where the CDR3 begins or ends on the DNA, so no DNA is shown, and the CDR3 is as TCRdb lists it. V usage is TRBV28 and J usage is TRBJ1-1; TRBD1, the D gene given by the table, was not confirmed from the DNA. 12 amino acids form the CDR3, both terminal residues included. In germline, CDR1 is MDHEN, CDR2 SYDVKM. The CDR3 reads CASSLRAKGSFY.

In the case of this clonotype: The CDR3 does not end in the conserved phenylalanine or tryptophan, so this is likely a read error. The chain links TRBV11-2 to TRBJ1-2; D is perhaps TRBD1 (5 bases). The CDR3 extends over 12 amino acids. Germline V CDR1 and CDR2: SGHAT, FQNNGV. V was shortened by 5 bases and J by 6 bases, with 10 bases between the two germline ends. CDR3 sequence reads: CASSPGTHGYTI. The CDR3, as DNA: TGTGCCAGCAGCCCCGGGACCCATGGCTACACCATC.

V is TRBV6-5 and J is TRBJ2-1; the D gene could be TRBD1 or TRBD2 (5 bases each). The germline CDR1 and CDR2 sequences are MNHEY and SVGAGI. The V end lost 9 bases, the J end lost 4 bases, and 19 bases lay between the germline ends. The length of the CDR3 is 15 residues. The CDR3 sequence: CASRPSRAAYNEQFF. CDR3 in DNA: TGTGCCAGTAGACCTAGCAGGGCCGCTTACAATGAGCAGTTCTTC.

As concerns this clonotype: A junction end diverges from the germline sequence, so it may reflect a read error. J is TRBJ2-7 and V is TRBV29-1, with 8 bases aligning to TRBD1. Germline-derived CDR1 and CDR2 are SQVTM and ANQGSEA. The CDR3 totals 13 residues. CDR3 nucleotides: TGCAGCGTTGAGTGGACAGGGTTCTACGAGCAGTATTTC. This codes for CSVEWTGFYEQYF.

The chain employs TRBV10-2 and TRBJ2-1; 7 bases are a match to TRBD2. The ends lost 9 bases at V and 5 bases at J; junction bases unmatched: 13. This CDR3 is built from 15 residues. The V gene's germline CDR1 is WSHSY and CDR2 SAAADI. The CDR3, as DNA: TGCGCCAGGAGCGGGATAGGGCTGGGTCACAATGAGCAGTTCTTC. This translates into CARSGIGLGHNEQFF.

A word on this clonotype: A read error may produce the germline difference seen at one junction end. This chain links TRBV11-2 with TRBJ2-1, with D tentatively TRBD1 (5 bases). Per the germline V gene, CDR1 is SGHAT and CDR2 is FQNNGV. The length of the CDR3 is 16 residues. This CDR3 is CASSLEPRQRFTERFF. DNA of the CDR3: TGTGCCAGCAGCTTGGAACCGAGACAGCGATTCACTGAGCGGTTCTTC.

CDR3 in DNA: TGTGCCAGCAGCCCCCCCAGTGGGACAGGACGCCGATTCTACGAGCAGTACTTC. It encodes CASSPPSGTGRRFYEQYF. V usage is TRBV12-3 or TRBV12-4 and J usage is TRBJ2-7; TRBD1 agrees at 8 bases. Trimming cost V 6 bases and J 3 bases; bases outside gene matches: 19. This CDR3 region has 18 residues.

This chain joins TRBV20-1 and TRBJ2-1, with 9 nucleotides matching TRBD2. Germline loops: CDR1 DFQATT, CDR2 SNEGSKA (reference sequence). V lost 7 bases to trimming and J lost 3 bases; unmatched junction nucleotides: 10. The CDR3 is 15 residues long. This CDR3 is CSVRLGTSSYNEQFF. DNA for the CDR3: TGCAGTGTACGCCTTGGGACTAGCAGCTACAATGAGCAGTTCTTC.

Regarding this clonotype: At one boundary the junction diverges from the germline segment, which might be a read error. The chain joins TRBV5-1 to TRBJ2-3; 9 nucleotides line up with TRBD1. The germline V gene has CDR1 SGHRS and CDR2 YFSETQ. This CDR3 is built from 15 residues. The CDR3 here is CVSSLRGQGLDTQYF. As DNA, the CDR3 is TGCGTCAGCAGCTTAAGGGGACAGGGATTAGATACGCAGTATTTT.